The text below deals with one T cell receptor (beta chain). During active infection, Seattle patients enrolled and were then monitored through disease. The entry originates in a study of blood T cell repertoires in COVID-19. Turning to the study itself: The United States, Italy and Spain provided the acute and convalescent COVID-19 samples. Sources were T cells, B-cell-depleted T cells, or PBMCs; the material itself was cDNA or gDNA.

There are 13 residues in the CDR3. Germline CDR1 reads MNHNY; CDR2 reads SVGAGI (reference sequence). J lost 6 bases, V lost 0 bases, and 0 bases had no gene match. Methods used by the authors: The assay estimated nucleated cells by amplifying reference gene primers. Only in-frame clones appear in the TCRdb table, and some are missing; sequencing was by immunoSEQ multiplex PCR. The D gene and trimming were derived from the DNA, and the V and J assignments and clone size from that table. Of under 200,000 clones listed, more than 75% are singletons. The sequencing input was peripheral blood. The receptor's source is a woman between 45 and 60 years old with COVID-19, enrolled during active disease. The genes are TRBV6-6 and TRBJ1-2, with TRBD1 identical over 8 bases. The CDR3 is CASSYSTGDGYTF. In DNA form, the CDR3 reads TGTGCCAGCAGTTACTCGACAGGGGATGGCTACACCTTC.